These 8 T cell receptor beta chains originate from one sample sequenced in a study of T-cell memory formation after mild COVID-19. TCRdb reprocessed the 5' RACE reads via MiXCR and lists one record per CDR3 protein. The table lists roughly 300,000 distinct CDR3 sequences, approximately 14% of them singletons. The sample consisted of PBMCs or a T cell subset sorted from them (not recorded which). The receptors were gathered from a man aged 18 to 29 who had mild COVID-19 (a few samples of this study predate the infection). Cell type and time point are not known.

The rearrangement uses TRBV5-5 and TRBJ2-1; the D gene is possibly TRBD1 (5 bases). V dropped 2 bases and J dropped 0 bases, with 9 bases sitting between them. From germline, CDR1 is SGHKS and CDR2 YYEKEE (reference sequence). CDR3 length equals 15 residues. The CDR3 sequence: CASSFQGYSYNEQFF. The CDR3 DNA reads TGTGCCAGCAGCTTTCAGGGTTACTCCTACAATGAGCAGTTCTTC.

Only a few counts were recorded for this clonotype. The chain employs TRBV20-1 and TRBJ2-3; tentative D call: TRBD2 (6 bases). CDR3 size: 13 residues. Trimming took off 6 bases at V and 1 base at J, with 11 bases between the two ends. From germline, CDR1 is DFQATT and CDR2 SNEGSKA (reference sequence). The CDR3 region has the DNA TGCAGTGCGGGAGGCGTTGGCACAGATACGCAGTATTTT. The encoded protein is CSAGGVGTDTQYF.

This clonotype was picked up a small number of times. This sequence joins TRBV2 and TRBJ2-1, with D possibly TRBD1 on 5 matching bases. V was clipped by 8 bases and J by 6 bases, with 17 bases between them. From germline, CDR1 is SNHLY and CDR2 FYNNEI. The length of the CDR3 is 14 residues. CDR3 loop: CASGPRGGFNEQFF. CDR3 coding DNA: TGTGCCAGCGGACCTAGGGGTGGTTTCAATGAGCAGTTCTTC.

There are a few counts of this clonotype. The chain is built from TRBV20-1 and TRBJ2-3; 10 nucleotides agree with TRBD1. With 3 bases clipped from V and 6 bases from J, the junction kept 9 bases outside the gene matches. From germline, CDR1 is DFQATT and CDR2 SNEGSKA (reference sequence). The CDR3 loop spans 15 amino acids. The CDR3 nucleotides read TGCAGTGCTAGGGGAGACAGGGGGCATTATGATACGCAGTATTTT. This gives the protein CSARGDRGHYDTQYF.

The chain employs TRBV7-2 and TRBJ2-7; no reliable D call. Germline CDR1 and CDR2: SGHTA and FQGNSA. The CDR3 is 14 residues long. Trimming removed 0 bases at V and 2 bases at J, with 8 bases between. CDR3 sequence (DNA): TGTGCCAGCAGCTTAGCAGGGAAACCCTACGAGCAGTACGTC. This codes for CASSLAGKPYEQYV.

This clonotype was counted only a few times. This sequence joins TRBV12-3 or TRBV12-4 and TRBJ1-1; D remains unclear. This CDR3 comprises 14 residues. V was trimmed by 4 bases and J by 1 base, leaving 10 bases between them. DNA of the CDR3: TGTGCCAGCAGTTCTCGGCGAACGAACACTGAAGCTTTCTTT. Amino acid sequence: CASSSRRTNTEAFF.

This clonotype was seen only a few times. The rearrangement joins TRBV24-1 to TRBJ1-1, with TRBD1 identical over 9 bases. Per the germline V gene, CDR1 is KGHDR and CDR2 is SFDVKD. The length of the CDR3 is 14 residues. V was pared by 4 bases and J by 7 bases, with 6 bases of the junction left unmatched. CDR3 in DNA: TGTGCCACCAGTGAACGGACAGGGGACGATGAAGCTTTCTTT. Its protein is CATSERTGDDEAFF.

Concerning this clonotype itself: A much larger clone lies a single base off, so this may be a read error. V is TRBV6-5 and J is TRBJ2-3; D call uncertain. Germline CDR1 and CDR2: MNHEY and SVGAGI. V lost 1 base and J lost 5, with 4 bases in between. The CDR3 spans 12 residues. CDR3 DNA: TGTGCCAGCAGTTACTGGGGAGATACGCAGTATTTT. It is translated as CASSYWGDTQYF.